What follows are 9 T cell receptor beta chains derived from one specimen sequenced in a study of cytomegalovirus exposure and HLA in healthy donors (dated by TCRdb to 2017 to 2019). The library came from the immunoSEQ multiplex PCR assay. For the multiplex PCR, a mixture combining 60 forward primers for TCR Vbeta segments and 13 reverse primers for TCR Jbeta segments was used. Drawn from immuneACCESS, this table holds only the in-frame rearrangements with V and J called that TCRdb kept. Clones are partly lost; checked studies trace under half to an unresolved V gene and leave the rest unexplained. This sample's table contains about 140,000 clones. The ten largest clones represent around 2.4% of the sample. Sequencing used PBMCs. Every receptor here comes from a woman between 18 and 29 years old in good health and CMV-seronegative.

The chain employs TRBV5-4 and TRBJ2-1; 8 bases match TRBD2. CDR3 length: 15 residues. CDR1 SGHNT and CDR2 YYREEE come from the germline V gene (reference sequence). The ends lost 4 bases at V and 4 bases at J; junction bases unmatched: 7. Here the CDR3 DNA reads TGTGCCAGCAGCAAACTAGCGGAACCATACAATGAGCAGTTCTTC. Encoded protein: CASSKLAEPYNEQFF.

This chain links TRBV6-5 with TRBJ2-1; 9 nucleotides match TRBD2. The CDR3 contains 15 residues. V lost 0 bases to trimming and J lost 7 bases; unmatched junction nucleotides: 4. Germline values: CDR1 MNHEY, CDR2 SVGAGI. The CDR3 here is CASSYSSGRRNEQFF. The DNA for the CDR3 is TGTGCCAGCAGTTACTCTAGCGGGAGAAGGAATGAGCAGTTCTTC.

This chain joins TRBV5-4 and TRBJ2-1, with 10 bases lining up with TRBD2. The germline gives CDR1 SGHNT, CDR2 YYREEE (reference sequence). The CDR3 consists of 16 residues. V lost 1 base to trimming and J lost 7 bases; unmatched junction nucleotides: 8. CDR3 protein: CASSLPLAGVRNEQFF. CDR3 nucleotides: TGTGCCAGCAGCTTGCCGCTAGCGGGAGTAAGGAATGAGCAGTTCTTC.

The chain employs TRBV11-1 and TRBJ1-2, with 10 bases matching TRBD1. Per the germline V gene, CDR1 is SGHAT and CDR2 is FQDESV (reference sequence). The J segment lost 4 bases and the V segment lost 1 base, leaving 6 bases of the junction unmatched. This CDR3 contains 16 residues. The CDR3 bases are TGTGCCAGCAGCTTAGATCTCGGGACAGGGGCCTATGGCTACACCTTC. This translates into CASSLDLGTGAYGYTF.

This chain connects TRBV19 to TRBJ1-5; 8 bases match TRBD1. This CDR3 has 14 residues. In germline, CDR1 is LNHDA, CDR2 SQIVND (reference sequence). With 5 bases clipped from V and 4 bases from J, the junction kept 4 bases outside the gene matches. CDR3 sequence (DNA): TGTGCCAGTAGTTACAGGGGGGGGAATCAGCCCCAGCATTTT. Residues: CASSYRGGNQPQHF. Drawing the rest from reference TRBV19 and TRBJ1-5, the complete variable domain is DGGITQSPKYLFRKEGQNVTLSCEQNLNHDAMYWYRQDPGQGLRLIYYSQIVNDFQKGDIAEGYSVSREKKESFPLTVTSAQKNPTAFYLCASSYRGGNQPQHFGDGTRLSIL.

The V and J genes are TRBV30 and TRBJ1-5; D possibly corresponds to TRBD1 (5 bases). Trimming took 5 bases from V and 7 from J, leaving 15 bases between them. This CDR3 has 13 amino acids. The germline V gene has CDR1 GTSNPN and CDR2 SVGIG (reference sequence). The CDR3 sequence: CAWAGRGEQPQHF. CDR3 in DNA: TGTGCCTGGGCCGGTCGGGGGGAACAGCCCCAGCATTTT. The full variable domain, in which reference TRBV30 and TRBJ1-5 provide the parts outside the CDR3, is SQTIHQWPATLVQPVGSPLSLECTVEGTSNPNLYWYRQAAGRGLQLLFYSVGIGQISSEVPQNLSASRPQDRQFILSSKKLLLSDSGFYLCAWAGRGEQPQHFGDGTRLSIL.

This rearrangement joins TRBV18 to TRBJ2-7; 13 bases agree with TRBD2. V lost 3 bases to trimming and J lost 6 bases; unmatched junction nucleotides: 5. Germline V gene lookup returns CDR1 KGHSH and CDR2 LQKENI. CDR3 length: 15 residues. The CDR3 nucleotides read TGTGCCAGCTCACCCTCACTAGCGGGAGGGTTCGAGCAGTACGTC. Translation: CASSPSLAGGFEQYV.

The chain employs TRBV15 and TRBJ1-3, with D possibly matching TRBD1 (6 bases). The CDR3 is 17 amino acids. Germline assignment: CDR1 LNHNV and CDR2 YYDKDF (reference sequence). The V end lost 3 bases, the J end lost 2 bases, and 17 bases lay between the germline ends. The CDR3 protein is CATSRTQQGFAGNTIYF. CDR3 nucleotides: TGTGCCACCAGCAGGACTCAACAGGGTTTTGCTGGAAACACCATATATTTT.

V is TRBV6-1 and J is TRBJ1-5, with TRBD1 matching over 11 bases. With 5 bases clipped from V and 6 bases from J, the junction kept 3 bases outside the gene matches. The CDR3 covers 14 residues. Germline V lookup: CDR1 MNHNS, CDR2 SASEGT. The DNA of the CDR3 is TGTGCCAGCAGTAGGGACAGGGGGGGTCAGCCCCAGCATTTT. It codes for CASSRDRGGQPQHF.